The 18 T cell receptor beta chains below were found in one sample sequenced in a study of shared clonotypes between healthy human individuals. The data were produced by immunoSEQ multiplex PCR, yet TCRdb's version contains in-frame clones alone and is incomplete. The repertoire holds over a million clones, around 78% seen once, with roughly 0.57% in the top ten. What was sequenced was memory CD4+ T cells from PBMCs. As to subset: CD45RA-negative fraction. These receptors came from a man in his late teens or twenties in good health. Some clones in this sample may be carry-over from other donors' samples.

The rearrangement links TRBV7-8 to TRBJ2-1, with a possible D match to TRBD2 (5 bases). Germline assignment: CDR1 SGHVS and CDR2 FQNEAQ. V was cut by 5 bases and J by 1 base, with 12 bases left in between. There are 15 residues in the CDR3. In DNA, the CDR3 is TGTGCCAGCAGCCGAACTAGGCTGTCCTACAATGAGCAGTTCTTC. Translated: CASSRTRLSYNEQFF.

The rearrangement links TRBV15 to TRBJ2-3; no firm D call. Trimming left V 0 bases short and J 4 bases short, with 8 bases between. Germline lookup yields CDR1 LNHNV and CDR2 YYDKDF (reference sequence). This CDR3 is built from 14 residues. For the CDR3, the DNA is TGTGCCACCAGCAGAGAGGTTACGGCAGATACGCAGTATTTT. Its protein is CATSREVTADTQYF.

This clone was counted once. The V call is TRBV5-8, the J call TRBJ1-5, with 9 bases aligning to TRBD1. J was trimmed by 6 bases and V by 5 bases; bases with no gene match: 6. The CDR3 contains 14 residues. The germline CDR1 and CDR2 sequences are SGHTS and YDEGEE. Written as DNA, the CDR3 is TGTGCCAGCAGACGCGACAGGGGGTTTCAGCCCCAGCATTTT. Its translation: CASRRDRGFQPQHF.

On this clone itself: The identical CDR3 is also encoded by other nucleotide sequences in the sample. The chain combines TRBV11-2 with TRBJ2-2, with 9 bases fitting TRBD2. With V trimmed by 3 bases and J by 5 bases, 4 bases remained unmatched. Per germline, CDR1 SGHAT and CDR2 FQNNGV. This CDR3 region has 15 residues. CDR3 sequence: CASSLREGLTGELFF. Here the CDR3 DNA reads TGTGCCAGCAGCTTGCGGGAGGGCCTGACCGGGGAGCTGTTTTTT. The whole variable domain, filled in from reference TRBV11-2 and TRBJ2-2, reads EAGVAQSPRYKIIEKRQSVAFWCNPISGHATLYWYQQILGQGPKLLIQFQNNGVVDDSQLPKDRFSAERLKGVDSTLKIQPAKLEDSAVYLCASSLREGLTGELFFGEGSRLTVL.

This chain connects TRBV6-1 to TRBJ2-7, with TRBD2 identical over 8 bases. The CDR3 sequence is 15 residues long. V lost 1 base to trimming and J lost 2 bases; unmatched junction nucleotides: 4. The germline CDR1 and CDR2 sequences are MNHNS and SASEGT. Written as DNA, the CDR3 is TGTGCCAGCAGTGAAGTTGGCGGGGGGCCCTACGAGCAGTACTTC. Protein: CASSEVGGGPYEQYF.

V gene TRBV11-2 combines with J gene TRBJ2-1, with TRBD2 as a possible D gene (5 bases). Between the trimmed V and J ends, which lost 6 bases and 7 bases, there was a span of 22 bases. Per germline, CDR1 SGHAT and CDR2 FQNNGV. The CDR3 is 16 amino acids. The CDR3 region is CASSLRGAGGSNEQFF. In DNA, the CDR3 is TGTGCCAGCAGTTTACGGGGAGCTGGCGGATCAAATGAGCAGTTCTTC.

J is TRBJ2-7 and V is TRBV27, with no clear D. Germline V lookup: CDR1 MNHEY, CDR2 SMNVEV (reference sequence). V was trimmed by 3 bases and J by 2 bases, leaving 8 bases between them. This CDR3 spans 13 amino acids. The chain's CDR3 is CASSLRQTYEQYF. The DNA for the CDR3 is TGTGCCAGCAGTTTGAGGCAGACCTACGAGCAGTACTTC.

This rearrangement joins TRBV28 to TRBJ1-2, with unresolved D. V lost 7 bases and J 2 bases, leaving 5 bases between the germline ends. This CDR3 spans 11 amino acids. CDR1 and CDR2 from the germline V gene are MDHEN and SYDVKM. DNA of the CDR3: TGTGCCAGCAAAGAGAACTATGGCTACACCTTC. Protein product: CASKENYGYTF.

A remark on this clone: The same CDR3 arises from other DNA sequences in this sample as well. V gene TRBV5-1 combines with J gene TRBJ2-2; no clear D. This CDR3 has 13 amino acids. Germline-derived CDR1 and CDR2 are SGHRS and YFSETQ. V was cut by 1 base and J by 4 bases, with 5 bases left in between. The CDR3 is CASSLSGTGELFF. The CDR3 nucleotides read TGCGCCAGCAGCTTGTCAGGCACCGGGGAGCTGTTTTTT. The whole variable domain, filled in from reference TRBV5-1 and TRBJ2-2, reads KAGVTQTPRYLIKTRGQQVTLSCSPISGHRSVSWYQQTPGQGLQFLFEYFSETQRNKGNFPGRFSGRQFSNSRSEMNVSTLELGDSALYLCASSLSGTGELFFGEGSRLTVL.

For this clone: A junction boundary mismatches the germline segment, possibly from a read error. The chain uses TRBV18 and TRBJ1-5; possible D gene TRBD1, 5 bases. The CDR3 is 13 amino acids. Germline V gene lookup returns CDR1 KGHSH and CDR2 LQKENI. CDR3 bases: TGTGCCAGCTCACCAGGGGCCTCATCGCCCCGGCATTTT. Translated, it gives CASSPGASSPRHF.

The rearrangement uses TRBV10-3 and TRBJ2-5, with D uncertain. The CDR3 is made up of 12 amino acids. Trimming pared 8 bases from V and 2 bases from J, leaving 9 bases between. Germline CDR1 is ENHRY and CDR2 is SYGVKD. The CDR3 DNA reads as TGTGCCATCTCTCGAGCACAAGAGACCCAGTACTTC. This gives the protein CAISRAQETQYF.

The rearrangement links TRBV5-1 to TRBJ2-1, with TRBD2 matching over 10 bases. J lost 4 bases, V lost 2 bases, and 9 bases had no gene match. CDR1 is SGHRS and CDR2 is YFSETQ in the germline V gene. The length of the CDR3 is 17 residues. The DNA of the CDR3 is TGCGCCAGCAGCTTAGCCCTAGCGGGAGTCGTGTACAATGAGCAGTTCTTC. Its protein product is CASSLALAGVVYNEQFF.

The chain has TRBV28 and TRBJ1-5; no clear D. There are 14 residues in the CDR3. Trimming stripped 3 bases from V and 3 bases from J, with 9 bases between. Germline V lookup: CDR1 MDHEN, CDR2 SYDVKM. The CDR3 nucleotides are TGTGCCAGCAGTTTCGGCAGACTCAATCAGCCCCAGCATTTT. Protein: CASSFGRLNQPQHF. Supplemented by reference TRBV28 and TRBJ1-5, the full variable domain reads DVKVTQSSRYLVKRTGEKVFLECVQDMDHENMFWYRQDPGLGLRLIYFSYDVKMKEKGDIPEGYSVSREKKERFSLILESASTNQTSMYLCASSFGRLNQPQHFGDGTRLSIL.

This clone was counted a few times. This chain links TRBV5-1 with TRBJ1-1, with a tentative D call TRBD1 (6 bases). Germline CDR1 reads SGHRS; CDR2 reads YFSETQ. V lost 4 bases and J 11 bases, leaving 15 bases between the germline ends. This CDR3 comprises 12 residues. CDR3 in DNA: TGCGCCAGCAGCGCCGAACAGGGAGTGGCTTTCTTT. Its protein is CASSAEQGVAFF.

The rearrangement joins TRBV9 to TRBJ2-1, with D maybe TRBD2 (6 bases). Trimming shortened V by 0 bases and J by 8 bases, and 9 bases separated the two germline ends. Looked up from germline, CDR1 is SGDLS and CDR2 is YYNGEE. CDR3 length: 13 residues. The CDR3: CASSVDWGDEQFF. CDR3 in DNA: TGTGCCAGCAGCGTAGATTGGGGGGATGAGCAGTTCTTC.

The chain employs TRBV5-1 and TRBJ2-7; D is perhaps TRBD1 (5 bases). This CDR3 has 14 amino acids. Deletions cut 5 bases from V and 6 bases from J, with 18 bases between. The germline CDR1 and CDR2 sequences are SGHRS and YFSETQ. The CDR3 sequence: CASSYMTDRAEQYF. CDR3 coding DNA: TGCGCCAGCAGTTACATGACAGATCGGGCCGAGCAGTACTTC.

The chain couples TRBV6-6 to TRBJ1-2, with D unclear. This CDR3 spans 13 amino acids. Germline V gives CDR1 MNHNY, CDR2 SVGAGI (reference sequence). Trimming left V 4 bases short and J 5 bases short, with 11 bases between. The CDR3 DNA sequence: TGTGCCAGCAGTTCGGTGCCGGAATATGGCTACACCTTC. The encoded protein is CASSSVPEYGYTF.

This chain joins TRBV5-4 and TRBJ2-5, with D unresolved. The CDR3 consists of 12 residues. V was pared by 0 bases and J by 5 bases, with 5 bases between. Germline V gives CDR1 SGHNT, CDR2 YYREEE (reference sequence). CDR3 region: CASSLGLETQYF. DNA for the CDR3: TGTGCCAGCAGCTTGGGACTGGAGACCCAGTACTTC.